This T cell receptor (beta chain) was observed in a study of blood T cells in healthy people across ages. In the case of this clonotype: What it binds is unknown.

A J-beta primer mix and a sample-barcoded 5' primer were used in a second PCR of about 7 to 12 cycles. Every cDNA molecule carried a tag from a template-switch adaptor bearing 12 random nucleotides. A single record per CDR3 protein comes from TCRdb applying MiXCR to the 5' RACE reads. The sample lists hundreds of thousands of distinct CDR3 sequences, about half occurring once. General study results and limits: TCR beta diversity was tightly associated with the proportion of naive T cells. The study lacked donor CMV status, which possibly confounded expanded clonotype changes. Higher diversity and more naive CD4+ cells were features of long-lived donors, compared to aged donors.

This CDR3 comprises 15 residues. Germline loops: CDR1 SEHNR, CDR2 FQNEAQ (reference sequence). V is TRBV7-9 and J is TRBJ2-5; TRBD1 aligns across 7 bases. The closer fit of TRBJ2-7 to the DNA end suggests the J call may be wrong. This clonotype originated in a woman aged 60 to 75 in good health. The sample taken for sequencing was blood. The CDR3 reads CASSSHRDSLGEQYF. The CDR3 DNA reads TGTGCCAGCAGCTCCCACCGGGACAGCCTTGGCGAGCAGTACTTC.